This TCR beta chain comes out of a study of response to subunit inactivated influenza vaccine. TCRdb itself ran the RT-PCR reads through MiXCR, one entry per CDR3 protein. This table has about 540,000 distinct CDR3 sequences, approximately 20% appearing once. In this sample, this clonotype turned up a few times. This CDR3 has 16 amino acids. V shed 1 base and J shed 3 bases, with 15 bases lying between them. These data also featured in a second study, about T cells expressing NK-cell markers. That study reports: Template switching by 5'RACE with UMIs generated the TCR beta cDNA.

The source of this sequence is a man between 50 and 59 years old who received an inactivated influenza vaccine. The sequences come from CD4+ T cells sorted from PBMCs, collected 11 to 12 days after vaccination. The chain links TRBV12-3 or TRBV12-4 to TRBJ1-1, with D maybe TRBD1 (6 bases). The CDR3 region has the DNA TGTGCCAGCAGTTTAGGACAGGCGGTTGCAGACACTGAAGCTTTCTTT. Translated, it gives CASSLGQAVADTEAFF.